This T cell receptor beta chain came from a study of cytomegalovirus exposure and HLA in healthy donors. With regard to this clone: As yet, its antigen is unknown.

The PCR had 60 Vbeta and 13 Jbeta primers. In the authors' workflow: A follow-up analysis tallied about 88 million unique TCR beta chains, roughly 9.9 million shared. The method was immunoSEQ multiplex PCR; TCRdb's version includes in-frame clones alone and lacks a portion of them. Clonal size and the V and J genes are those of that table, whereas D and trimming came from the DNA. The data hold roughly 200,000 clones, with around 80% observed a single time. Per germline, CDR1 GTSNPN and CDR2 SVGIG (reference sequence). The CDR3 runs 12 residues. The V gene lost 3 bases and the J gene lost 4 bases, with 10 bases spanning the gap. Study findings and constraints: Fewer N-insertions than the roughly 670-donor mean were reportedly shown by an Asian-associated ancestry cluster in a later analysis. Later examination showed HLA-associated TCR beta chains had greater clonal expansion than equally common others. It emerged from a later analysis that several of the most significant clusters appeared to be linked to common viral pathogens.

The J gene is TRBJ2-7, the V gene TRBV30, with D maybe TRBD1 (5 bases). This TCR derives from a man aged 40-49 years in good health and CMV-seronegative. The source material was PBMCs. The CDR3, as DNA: TGTGCCTGGAGCGAGCAGGGTTACGAGCAGTACTTC. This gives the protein CAWSEQGYEQYF.